A selection of T cell receptor beta chains follows, all from one sample in a study of blood T cell repertoires in COVID-19. Data came from immunoSEQ multiplex PCR; TCRdb stores just in-frame clones and leaves some out. The sample shows about 69,000 clones, roughly 86% of them seen only once. The sequenced sample consisted of peripheral blood. The source is a middle-aged man with COVID-19, enrolled during active disease. Both conserved end residues are part of each CDR3. Each record gives: V gene, J gene, D gene, clone size, CDR3 DNA, CDR3 protein. A D gene is named only where the DNA matches it firmly. A row's size may be missing; if present it is once, few, many or a size class.

>TRBV6-5|TRBJ2-7|TRBD1|NA
TGTGCCAGCAGCCAACTGACAGGGAGCTTCTACGAGCAGTACTTC
CASSQLTGSFYEQYF
>TRBV30|TRBJ1-4|NA|NA
TGTGCCGGGGCGCGGGCTGGTGAAAAACTGTTTTTT
CAGARAGEKLFF
>TRBV2|TRBJ2-7|NA|NA
TGTGCCAGCGGCAACGAGCAGTACTTC
CASGNEQYF
>TRBV5-1|TRBJ1-1|TRBD1|once
TGCGCCAGCAGTACCGGGACAGAAGGAACTGAAGCTTTCTTT
CASSTGTEGTEAFF
>TRBV19|TRBJ2-1|TRBD1|NA
TGTGCCAGTAGTATTTCCGGGACAGGGAGGGGGAAAATCTTCAATGAGCAGTTCTTC
CASSISGTGRGKIFNEQFF
>TRBV13|TRBJ2-2|NA|NA
TGTGCCAGCACGGTGAACGCGAACACCGGGGAGCTGTTTTTT
CASTVNANTGELFF
>TRBV7-2|TRBJ2-7|NA|NA
TGTGCCAGCAGCCGGGACTTCACCTCCTACGAGCAGTACTTC
CASSRDFTSYEQYF
>TRBV5-6|TRBJ1-1|NA|NA
TGTGCCAGCAGCCCCCCGCATTCAGGCACTGAAGCTTTCTTT
CASSPPHSGTEAFF
>TRBV6-4|TRBJ2-1|TRBD1|NA
TGTGCCAGCAGTCGGGACACAGGGGCCGGCTACAATGAGCAGTTCTTC
CASSRDTGAGYNEQFF
>TRBV30|TRBJ2-2|TRBD1|NA
TGTGCCTGGAGCACAGGGGGCAGTTCTGACACCGGGGAGCTGTTTTTT
CAWSTGGSSDTGELFF
>TRBV19|TRBJ1-1|NA|NA
TGTGCCAGTAGTTTCCAGGTTAACACTGAAGCTTTCTTT
CASSFQVNTEAFF
>TRBV12-5|TRBJ2-5|NA|NA
TGTGCTAGTGGAGACGGTAGACACGAAGAGACCCAGTACTTC
CASGDGRHEETQYF
>TRBV4-1|TRBJ2-3|TRBD2|NA
TGCGCCAGCAGCCAAGCTACTAGCGCCGGGCTGCAGTATTTT
CASSQATSAGLQYF
>TRBV6-5|TRBJ2-7|NA|NA
TGTGCCAGCACCGGGGGGCGGAACTACGAGCAGTACTTC
CASTGGRNYEQYF
>TRBV10-3|TRBJ1-1|TRBD1|NA
TGTGCCATCAGCCGGACAGGGGAGGACACTGAAGCTTTCTTT
CAISRTGEDTEAFF
>TRBV10-3|TRBJ1-6|NA|NA
TGTGCCATCAGTGAGTCGGTAGGGGCGCAGAATTCACCCCTCCACTTT
CAISESVGAQNSPLHF
>TRBV2|TRBJ1-6|TRBD1|NA
TGTGCCAGCACGGGACAGGGGAATTCACCCCTCCACTTT
CASTGQGNSPLHF
>TRBV10-3|TRBJ1-2|TRBD1|NA
TGTGCCAACAACGACAGGGGACATGGCTACACCTTC
CANNDRGHGYTF
>TRBV6-5|TRBJ1-2|TRBD1|NA
TGTGCCAGCAGGAAATGGACAGGGGCTAACTATGGCTACACCTTC
CASRKWTGANYGYTF
>TRBV18|TRBJ2-1|TRBD1|NA
TGTGCCAGCTCACAGACAGGGAACAATGAGCAGTTCTTC
CASSQTGNNEQFF
>TRBV3-1/TRBV3-2|TRBJ1-2|NA|NA
TGTGCCAGCAGCCACTTACCAGGGGTAACGGGCGGCTACACCTTC
CASSHLPGVTGGYTF
>TRBV5-4|TRBJ2-3|NA|NA
TGTGCCAGCAGCTTGGTAACAGATACGCAGTATTTT
CASSLVTDTQYF
>TRBV2|TRBJ1-1|TRBD1|NA
TGTGCCAGCAGGGGACAGGGGATCACTGAAGCTTTCTTT
CASRGQGITEAFF
>TRBV28|TRBJ2-3|NA|once
TGTGCCAGTCGGGACTCCACTAGCACAGATACGCAGTATTTT
CASRDSTSTDTQYF
>TRBV6-1|TRBJ1-4|TRBD1|NA
TGTGCCAGCAGTGAGGCAGGGGGGCCCGCAACTAATGAAAAACTGTTTTTT
CASSEAGGPATNEKLFF
>TRBV3-1/TRBV3-2|TRBJ2-1|NA|NA
TGTGCCAGCAGCCAAGGGCAGGGGTCCTACAATGAGCAGTTCTTC
CASSQGQGSYNEQFF
>TRBV6-4|TRBJ1-2|TRBD1|few
TGTGCCAGCAGTGACTCGGACAGGGGTGGCTACACCTTC
CASSDSDRGGYTF
>TRBV3-1/TRBV3-2|TRBJ2-7|NA|NA
TGTGCCAGCAGCCAAGGTCCCACAGGGCGATACGAGCAGTACTTC
CASSQGPTGRYEQYF
>TRBV10-3|TRBJ1-1|TRBD1|NA
TGTGCCATCAGGGGACAGACTCTGAACACTGAAGCTTTCTTT
CAIRGQTLNTEAFF
>TRBV19|TRBJ1-1|NA|once
TGTGCCAGTAGTGTCCAGGTTAACACTGAAGCTTTCTTT
CASSVQVNTEAFF
>TRBV12-3/TRBV12-4|TRBJ2-5|NA|NA
TGTGCCACCCAGGGGGGAGTCCGAGAGACCCAGTACTTC
CATQGGVRETQYF
>TRBV7-2|TRBJ1-5|NA|NA
TGTGCCAGCAGCCCCGGAGGAGTAACGAGGGTCCAGCCCCAGCATTTT
CASSPGGVTRVQPQHF
>TRBV3-1/TRBV3-2|TRBJ2-4|NA|NA
TGTGCCAGCAGCCACGGTGACTACGGAAACATTCAGTACTTC
CASSHGDYGNIQYF
>TRBV3-1/TRBV3-2|TRBJ1-2|NA|NA
TGTGCCAGCAGCCAAGCTGGACTTCATAACTATGGCTACACCTTC
CASSQAGLHNYGYTF
>TRBV6-5|TRBJ2-1|TRBD2|NA
TGTGCCAGCAGTTACTCGGCTAGCGGGGGTAATGAGCAGTTCTTC
CASSYSASGGNEQFF
>TRBV11-2|TRBJ1-6|TRBD1|once
TGTGCCAGCAGCTTCACGACAGGGGATGGTTCACCCCTCCACTTT
CASSFTTGDGSPLHF
>TRBV19|TRBJ1-4|NA|NA
TGTGCCAAAAGACAGACAACTAATGAAAAACTGTTTTTT
CAKRQTTNEKLFF
>TRBV7-7|TRBJ1-1|NA|NA
TGTGCCAGCATTAGCTGGGTGGCTTTGAGGGACACTGAAGCTTTCTTT
CASISWVALRDTEAFF
>TRBV30|TRBJ2-7|TRBD1|NA
TGTGCCTGGTCCGGGACAGGGCCCTCCGAGCAGTACTTC
CAWSGTGPSEQYF
>TRBV12-5|TRBJ1-1|NA|NA
TGTGCTAGTGGTTCCCCCTCCAGAATGAACACTGAAGCTTTCTTT
CASGSPSRMNTEAFF
>TRBV2|TRBJ2-1|TRBD1|NA
TGTGCCAGCAGTCGGGGGACAGGGGAGTACAATGAGCAGTTCTTC
CASSRGTGEYNEQFF
>TRBV30|TRBJ1-1|NA|NA
TGTGCCTTCGACGTCTCGGGGAACACTGAAGCTTTCTTT
CAFDVSGNTEAFF
>TRBV2|TRBJ2-5|NA|NA
TGTGCCAGCAGCCCGACGGGGGAGACCCAGTACTTC
CASSPTGETQYF
>TRBV2|TRBJ1-5|TRBD1|once
TGTGCCAGCAGTCGGGACAGTGGGAGCAATCAGCCCCAGCATTTT
CASSRDSGSNQPQHF
>TRBV12-3/TRBV12-4|TRBJ2-2|NA|NA
TGTGCCAGCAGGCGAGGGCGGACCGGGGAGCTGTTTTTT
CASRRGRTGELFF
>TRBV28|TRBJ1-1|TRBD1|few
TGTGCCAGCACTGAGACAGGGACAGTGAGGGGGACTGAAGCTTTCTTT
CASTETGTVRGTEAFF
>TRBV6-5|TRBJ2-3|TRBD2|NA
TGTGCCAGCAGGTTAGCGGGGGCCGGCACAGATACGCAGTATTTT
CASRLAGAGTDTQYF
>TRBV6-5|TRBJ2-1|NA|NA
TGTGCCAGCAGTTACCGCTGGGGAGCTGAGCAGTTCTTC
CASSYRWGAEQFF
>TRBV3-1/TRBV3-2|TRBJ2-5|NA|NA
TGTGCCAGCAGCCAAGCAGACCAGGGACAAGAGACCCAGTACTTC
CASSQADQGQETQYF
>TRBV21-1|TRBJ2-7|NA|NA
TGTGCCAGCAGCGAACCCGACGGGGGAAGGCACTTC
CASSEPDGGRHF
>TRBV19|TRBJ1-5|TRBD1|NA
TGTGCCAGCCACTCCGGGACAGGACCCAGATATAGCAATCAGCCCCAGCATTTT
CASHSGTGPRYSNQPQHF
>TRBV6-1|TRBJ2-3|TRBD2|NA
TGTGCCAGCAGTGAAGGACTAGCGGGGGGGCAGAGCACAGATACGCAGTATTTT
CASSEGLAGGQSTDTQYF
>TRBV5-5|TRBJ2-1|TRBD1|NA
TGTGCCAGCAGGTGGACAGGGCTGAATGAGCAGTTCTTC
CASRWTGLNEQFF
>TRBV5-6|TRBJ1-5|NA|NA
TGTGCCAGCAGCTTCGCACAGTATAGCAATCAGCCCCAGCATTTT
CASSFAQYSNQPQHF
>TRBV6-6|TRBJ2-5|NA|once
TGTGCCAGCAGACGGGAGCGGTGGGAGACCCAGTACTTC
CASRRERWETQYF
>TRBV6-5|TRBJ1-5|NA|NA
TGTGCCAGCGGGGCCTCAACGGACATTAATCAGCCCCAGCATTTT
CASGASTDINQPQHF
>TRBV15|TRBJ2-1|NA|NA
TGTGCCACCAGCTCCACCCGGGCTACCCAGGGCTACAATGAGCAGTTCTTC
CATSSTRATQGYNEQFF